This passage covers 9 T cell receptor beta chains from one sample sequenced in a study of cytomegalovirus exposure and HLA in healthy donors. 13 Jbeta primers and 60 Vbeta primers were used for the PCR. Measured with immunoSEQ multiplex PCR; TCRdb has only the in-frame clones, and not every one. This table holds hundreds of thousands of clones, roughly 80% found once. Sequenced material: PBMCs. Receptors originate from a girl aged 5 to 17 in good health and CMV-seronegative.

V usage is TRBV7-9 and J usage is TRBJ2-5; TRBD1 agrees at 7 bases. Per germline, CDR1 SEHNR and CDR2 FQNEAQ (reference sequence). V lost 7 bases and J lost 9; bases outside the gene matches: 14. The CDR3 loop spans 14 amino acids. Here the CDR3 DNA reads TGTGCCAGCATCCCCATCGGGACAGATAAGGCCCAGTACTTC. Protein: CASIPIGTDKAQYF.

Concerning this clone itself: One junction end disagrees with the germline gene, perhaps due to a read error. The chain couples TRBV7-9 to TRBJ1-1; 8 bases line up with TRBD1. The CDR3 covers 13 residues. Germline V CDR1 and CDR2: SEHNR, FQNEAQ (reference sequence). CDR3 region: CSSSSTGETEAFF. The CDR3 DNA reads as TGTTCCAGCAGCTCGACAGGGGAAACTGAAGCTTTCTTT.

The chain joins TRBV7-9 to TRBJ2-1; the D is unclear. Looked up from germline, CDR1 is SEHNR and CDR2 is FQNEAQ (reference sequence). V was pared by 5 bases and J by 4 bases, with 12 bases between. The CDR3 totals 14 residues. The CDR3 sequence is CASSPPEKYNEQFF. In DNA form, the CDR3 reads TGTGCCAGCAGCCCACCCGAGAAATACAATGAGCAGTTCTTC.

This clone was counted only a few times. The genes are TRBV14 and TRBJ1-1; 7 bases fit TRBD1. Germline CDR1 is SGHDN and CDR2 is FVKESK. The CDR3 runs to 15 residues. The trim removed 5 bases at V and 1 base at J, leaving 7 bases unmatched. CDR3 DNA sequence: TGTGCCAGCAGCGGAGGAGGGGGCCGGAACACTGAAGCTTTCTTT. As protein: CASSGGGGRNTEAFF.

This clone was picked up a small number of times. The V gene is TRBV6-5, the J gene TRBJ2-7; TRBD1 matches at 8 bases. V shed 5 bases, J shed 2 bases, and the junction held 5 bases outside the gene matches. Germline V gene data show CDR1 as MNHEY and CDR2 as SVGAGI. The CDR3 has 14 amino acids. The CDR3 spells CASSPTGVAYEQYF. As DNA, the CDR3 is TGTGCCAGCAGTCCGACAGGGGTTGCCTACGAGCAGTACTTC.

The rearrangement links TRBV5-1 to TRBJ2-1, with 7 nucleotides matching TRBD2. Germline V gene lookup returns CDR1 SGHRS and CDR2 YFSETQ. CDR3 length equals 17 residues. The trim removed 0 bases at V and 7 bases at J, leaving 13 bases unmatched. CDR3 coding DNA: TGCGCCAGCAGCTTGGAGAGCGGGAACTGGGCCTCTAATGAGCAGTTCTTC. This sequence encodes CASSLESGNWASNEQFF.

V is TRBV27 and J is TRBJ1-2, with D tentatively TRBD1 (5 bases). V was clipped by 8 bases and J by 7 bases, with 20 bases between them. Germline-derived CDR1 and CDR2 are MNHEY and SMNVEV (reference sequence). The CDR3 length is 14 residues. The CDR3 DNA follows: TGTGCCAGCGCAGTAGGGGCAGGGTTCTCTGGCTACACCTTC. This sequence encodes CASAVGAGFSGYTF.

This sequence joins TRBV5-6 and TRBJ2-1, with TRBD1 matching 11 bases. The CDR3 runs 18 residues. Germline V lookup: CDR1 SGHDT, CDR2 YYEEEE. The trim removed 0 bases at V and 7 bases at J, leaving 12 bases unmatched. For the CDR3, the DNA is TGTGCCAGCAGCTTGGCCGTATTTGTAGGACAGGGGGCGAATGAGCAGTTCTTC. It codes for CASSLAVFVGQGANEQFF. Supplemented by reference TRBV5-6 and TRBJ2-1, the full variable domain reads DAGVTQSPTHLIKTRGQQVTLRCSPKSGHDTVSWYQQALGQGPQFIFQYYEEEERQRGNFPDRFSGHQFPNYSSELNVNALLLGDSALYLCASSLAVFVGQGANEQFFGPGTRLTVL.

The rearrangement links TRBV5-1 to TRBJ2-3; 11 bases line up with TRBD2. Trimming took 0 bases from V and 4 from J; bases not matched to a gene: 4. The germline V gene encodes CDR1 SGHRS and CDR2 YFSETQ. The CDR3 length is 16 residues. In DNA, the CDR3 is TGCGCCAGCAGCTTGGGGGGGGGACTAGCGGCAGATACGCAGTATTTT. Residues: CASSLGGGLAADTQYF.